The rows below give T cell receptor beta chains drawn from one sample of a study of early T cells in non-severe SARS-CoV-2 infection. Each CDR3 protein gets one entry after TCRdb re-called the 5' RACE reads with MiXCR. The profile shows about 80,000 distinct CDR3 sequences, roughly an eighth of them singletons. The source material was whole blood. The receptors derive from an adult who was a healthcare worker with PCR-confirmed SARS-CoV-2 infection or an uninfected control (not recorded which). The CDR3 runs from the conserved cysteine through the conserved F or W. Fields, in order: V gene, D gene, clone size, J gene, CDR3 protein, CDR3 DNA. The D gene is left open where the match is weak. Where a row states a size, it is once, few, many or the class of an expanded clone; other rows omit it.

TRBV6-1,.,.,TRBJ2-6,CASSDWSTGANVLTF,TGTGCCAGCAGTGATTGGTCAACTGGGGCCAACGTCCTGACTTTC
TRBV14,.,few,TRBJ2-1,CASSQEEVYNEQFF,TGTGCCAGCAGCCAAGAAGAGGTCTACAATGAGCAGTTCTTC
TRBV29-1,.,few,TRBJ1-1,CSVEGGRGSTEAFF,TGCAGCGTTGAAGGTGGCAGGGGATCCACTGAAGCTTTCTTT
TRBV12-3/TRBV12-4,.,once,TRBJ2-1,CASKLRPSSYNEQFF,TGTGCCAGCAAACTTAGGCCGAGCTCCTACAATGAGCAGTTCTTC
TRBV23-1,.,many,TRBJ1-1,CAIATDSPKWVNTEAFF,TGCGCCATCGCTACCGACAGTCCCAAATGGGTGAACACTGAAGCTTTCTTT
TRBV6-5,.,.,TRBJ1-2,CASVWVGYTF,TGTGCCAGCGTTTGGGTAGGCTACACCTTC
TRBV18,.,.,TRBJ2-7,CASSGPRGEQYF,TGTGCCAGCTCGGGGCCCCGCGGGGAGCAGTACTTC
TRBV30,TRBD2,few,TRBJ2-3,CAWRRLAGGPDTQYF,TGTGCCTGGAGGAGACTAGCGGGAGGCCCAGATACGCAGTATTTT
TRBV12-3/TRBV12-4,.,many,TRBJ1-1,CASNDRQANTEAFF,TGTGCCAGCAATGACCGACAGGCGAACACTGAAGCTTTCTTT
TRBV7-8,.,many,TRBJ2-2,CASSSLPPPNTGELFF,TGTGCCAGCAGCTCCTTACCCCCTCCAAACACCGGGGAGCTGTTTTTT
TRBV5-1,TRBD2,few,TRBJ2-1,CASSSLSGLAAFNEQFF,TGCGCCAGCAGCTCTCTATCCGGACTAGCGGCCTTCAATGAGCAGTTCTTC
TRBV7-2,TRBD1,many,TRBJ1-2,CASNRQGLDYGYTF,TGTGCCAGCAACCGACAGGGCTTGGACTATGGCTACACCTTC
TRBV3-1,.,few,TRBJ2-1,CASSQGGRNNEQFF,TGTGCCAGCAGCCAAGGAGGCCGAAACAATGAGCAGTTCTTC
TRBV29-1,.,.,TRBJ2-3,CSGGLLDTQYF,TGCAGCGGCGGACTGTTAGATACGCAGTATTTT
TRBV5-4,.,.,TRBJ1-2,CASNSGTPNYGYTF,TGTGCCAGCAACTCCGGGACTCCTAACTATGGCTACACCTTC
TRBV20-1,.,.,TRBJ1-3,CSATPKRGGNTIYF,TGCAGTGCTACACCCAAACGGGGTGGAAACACCATATATTTT
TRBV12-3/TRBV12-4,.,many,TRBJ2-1,CASSYRTPYNEQFF,TGTGCCAGCAGTTACAGGACACCCTACAATGAGCAGTTCTTC
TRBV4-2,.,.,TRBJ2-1,CASSKLVEDEQFF,TGTGCCAGCAGCAAACTAGTCGAGGACGAGCAGTTCTTC
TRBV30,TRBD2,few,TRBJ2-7,CASTWGSGSYEQYF,TGTGCCTCTACCTGGGGTAGCGGGAGCTACGAGCAGTACTTC
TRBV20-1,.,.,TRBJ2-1,CSASNRFSYNEQFF,TGCAGTGCTAGTAACCGTTTCTCCTACAATGAGCAGTTCTTC
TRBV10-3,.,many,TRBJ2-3,CAIRDLGDTQYF,TGTGCCATCAGGGACCTGGGAGATACGCAGTATTTT
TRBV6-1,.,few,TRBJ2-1,CASSEWGRLSYNEQFF,TGTGCCAGCAGTGAATGGGGGAGGCTCTCCTACAATGAGCAGTTCTTC
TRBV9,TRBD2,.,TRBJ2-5,CASSILAGGLQETQYF,TGTGCCAGCAGCATATTAGCGGGGGGGCTGCAAGAGACCCAGTACTTC
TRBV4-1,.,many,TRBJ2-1,CASSHALGAYNEQFF,TGCGCCAGCAGCCATGCACTAGGGGCATACAATGAGCAGTTCTTC
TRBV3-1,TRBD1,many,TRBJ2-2,CASSHWTGTGELFF,TGTGCCAGCAGCCACTGGACAGGCACCGGGGAGCTGTTTTTT
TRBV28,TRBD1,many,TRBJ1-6,CASSPGQGYSPLHF,TGTGCCAGCAGCCCCGGACAGGGGTATTCACCCCTCCACTTT
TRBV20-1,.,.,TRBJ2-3,CSLDSATDTQYF,TGCAGTCTCGATAGTGCCACAGATACGCAGTATTTT
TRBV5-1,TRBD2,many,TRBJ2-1,CASSLVVAGSYNEQFF,TGCGCCAGCAGCTTGGTGGTAGCGGGGTCCTACAATGAGCAGTTCTTC
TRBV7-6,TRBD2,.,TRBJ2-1,CASSLSLAGAHEQFF,TGTGCCAGCAGCTTATCCCTAGCGGGAGCCCATGAGCAGTTCTTC
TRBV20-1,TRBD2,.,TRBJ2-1,CSASPSGGFSVEQFF,TGCAGTGCTAGTCCTAGCGGGGGCTTTTCGGTTGAGCAGTTCTTC
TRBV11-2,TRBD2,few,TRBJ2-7,CASSLVGGTYGPGGQYF,TGTGCCAGCAGCTTAGTTGGAGGGACGTACGGTCCGGGGGGGCAGTACTTC
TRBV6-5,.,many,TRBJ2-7,CASRGNSYEQYF,TGTGCCAGCAGAGGGAACTCCTACGAGCAGTACTTC
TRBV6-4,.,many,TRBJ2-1,CASSAGPYNEQFF,TGTGCCAGCAGCGCCGGACCCTACAATGAGCAGTTCTTC
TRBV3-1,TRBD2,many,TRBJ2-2,CASSQPTVTSDTGELFF,TGTGCCAGCAGCCAGCCCACCGTGACTAGCGACACCGGGGAGCTGTTTTTT
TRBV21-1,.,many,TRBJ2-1,CASSSPPTGIPEQFF,TGTGCCAGCAGCTCCCCGCCCACTGGGATCCCTGAGCAGTTCTTC
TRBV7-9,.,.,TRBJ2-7,CASSFRQGTTYEQYF,TGTGCCAGCAGCTTCCGGCAGGGGACCACCTACGAGCAGTACTTC
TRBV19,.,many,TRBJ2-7,CASRGTSTPSYEQYF,TGTGCCAGTAGAGGGACTTCCACCCCCTCCTACGAGCAGTACTTC
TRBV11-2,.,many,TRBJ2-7,CASRPPVGTSYEQYF,TGTGCCAGCCGACCCCCCGTAGGGACCTCCTACGAGCAGTACTTC
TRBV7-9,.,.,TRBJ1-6,CASSRSGESPLHF,TGTGCCAGCAGCCGATCGGGTGAATCACCCCTCCACTTT
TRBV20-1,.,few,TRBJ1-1,CSARRGGTEAFF,TGCAGTGCCAGGAGGGGGGGCACTGAAGCTTTCTTT
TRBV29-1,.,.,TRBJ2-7,CSVQNLYEQYF,TGCAGCGTTCAGAACCTTTACGAGCAGTACTTC
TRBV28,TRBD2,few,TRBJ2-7,CASSSSGGLYEQYF,TGTGCCAGCAGTAGTAGCGGGGGACTCTACGAGCAGTACTTC
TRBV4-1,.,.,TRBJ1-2,CASSHGTQWGYTF,TGCGCCAGCAGCCACGGGACCCAGTGGGGCTACACCTTC
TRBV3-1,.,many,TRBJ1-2,CASSRQEGSGYTF,TGTGCCAGCAGCAGGCAGGAGGGAAGTGGCTACACCTTC
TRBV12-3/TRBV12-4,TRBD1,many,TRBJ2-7,CASSSQGVPYEQYF,TGTGCCAGCAGCTCACAGGGGGTTCCATACGAGCAGTACTTC
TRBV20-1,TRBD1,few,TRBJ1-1,CSAHGTGGLKAFF,TGCAGTGCTCATGGGACAGGGGGCCTGAAGGCTTTCTTT
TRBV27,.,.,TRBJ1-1,CASSYLGNTEAFF,TGTGCCAGCAGTTATTTGGGGAACACTGAAGCTTTCTTT
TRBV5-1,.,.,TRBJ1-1,CASSTTTGENTEAFF,TGCGCCAGCAGTACAACGACAGGAGAAAACACTGAAGCTTTCTTT
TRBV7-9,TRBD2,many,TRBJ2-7,CASSLSGSGYEQYF,TGTGCCAGCAGCTTAAGCGGGAGTGGCTACGAGCAGTACTTC
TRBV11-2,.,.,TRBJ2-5,CASSSLGFGGQETQYF,TGTGCCAGCAGCTCCCTGGGTTTTGGGGGGCAAGAGACCCAGTACTTC
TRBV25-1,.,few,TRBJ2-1,CASSEPRGGNEQFF,TGTGCCAGCAGTGAACCCAGGGGGGGTAATGAGCAGTTCTTC
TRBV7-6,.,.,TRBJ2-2,CASWEAETGELFF,TGTGCCAGCTGGGAGGCGGAGACCGGGGAGCTGTTTTTT
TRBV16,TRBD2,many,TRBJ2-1,CASSTGLGLYYNEQFF,TGTGCCAGCAGCACAGGACTAGGGCTTTACTACAATGAGCAGTTCTTC
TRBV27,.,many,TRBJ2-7,CASSGRGEQYF,TGTGCCAGCAGTGGGCGGGGCGAGCAGTACTTC
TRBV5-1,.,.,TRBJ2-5,CATADIARGTQYF,TGCGCCACCGCGGATATCGCTCGCGGGACCCAGTACTTC
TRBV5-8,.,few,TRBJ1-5,CASSPRQDSNQPQHF,TGTGCCAGCAGCCCCCGACAGGATAGCAATCAGCCCCAGCATTTT
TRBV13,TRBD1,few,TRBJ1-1,CASSLLQGGEAFF,TGTGCCAGCAGCTTACTACAGGGGGGTGAAGCTTTCTTT